This TCR beta chain originates from a study of early T cells in non-severe SARS-CoV-2 infection. This clonotype turned up a few times. TCRdb re-analysed the 5' RACE reads in MiXCR, keeping a single row per CDR3 protein. The sample lists about 59,000 distinct CDR3 sequences, approximately 12% occurring once. The ends were cut back, 1 base at V and 5 bases at J, with 13 bases in the middle. The CDR3 consists of 14 residues. Germline V gives CDR1 GTSNPN, CDR2 SVGIG (reference sequence). This receptor was obtained from an adult who was a healthcare worker with PCR-confirmed SARS-CoV-2 infection or an uninfected control (not recorded which). The gene calls are TRBV30 and TRBJ2-3, with D possibly called TRBD1 or TRBD2 (5 bases each). Material for sequencing was whole blood. This chain's CDR3 is CAWSGDGVRDTQYF. The CDR3 DNA is TGTGCCTGGAGTGGGGACGGGGTAAGAGATACGCAGTATTTT.